The sequence of this TCR beta chain was determined in a study of follicular helper T cells after annual influenza vaccination. Findings of the study overall: Successive annual vaccinations recalled a recurrent oligoclonal ICOS+CD38+ cTfh response with influenza-specific clonotypes. Productive TCRB sequences came from only about 10-22% of cells.

Germline CDR1 and CDR2: SGHTA and FQGNSA. V shed 5 bases, J shed 5 bases, and the junction held 14 bases outside the gene matches. This CDR3 region has 17 residues. Indicated time point: 2015-2016 season, 7 days after influenza vaccination. On this clone itself: Antigen: not known.

Sequencing was performed with immunoSEQ multiplex PCR; in TCRdb, only in-frame clones are kept and a portion is missing. The sample has about 7,100 clones, approximately 78% seen once. Sequences were derived from CXCR5- memory CD4+ T cells sorted from blood, sampled 7 days after influenza vaccination. The source of this sequence is an adult who received the influenza vaccine. The gene calls are TRBV7-2 and TRBJ2-5; 10 nucleotides match TRBD2. Here the CDR3 DNA reads TGTGCCAGCAGCCCGAAGGGGACTAGCGACCCTTGGGAGACCCAGTACTTC. It translates to CASSPKGTSDPWETQYF.